One and the same sample provided the 14 T cell receptor beta chains below, sequenced in a study of blood T cell repertoires in COVID-19. The method was immunoSEQ multiplex PCR; TCRdb's version includes in-frame clones alone and lacks a portion of them. The repertoire consists of about 24,000 clones, with about nine tenths occurring once and the leading ten covering about 5%. Sequences were obtained from peripheral blood. The receptor set was obtained from a man aged 45 to 65 with active COVID-19.

This chain connects TRBV6-5 to TRBJ2-7, with 12 bases aligning to TRBD1. The CDR3 is 16 residues long. Per the germline V gene, CDR1 is MNHEY and CDR2 is SVGAGI. Trimming took 2 bases from V and 4 from J; bases not matched to a gene: 6. The CDR3: CASSYGTGGKIYEQYF. DNA of the CDR3: TGTGCCAGCAGTTACGGGACAGGGGGCAAGATTTACGAGCAGTACTTC.

The V gene is TRBV4-3, the J gene TRBJ2-3; perhaps TRBD2 as D (6 bases). Germline CDR1 reads LGHNA; CDR2 reads YSLEER. Trimming left V 0 bases short and J 0 bases short, with 13 bases between. This CDR3 is 17 amino acids long. The CDR3: CASSQDPAGTSTDTQYF. DNA of the CDR3: TGCGCCAGCAGCCAAGATCCGGCGGGGACTAGCACAGATACGCAGTATTTT.

The CDR3 reads CAISSTGPSYNEQFF. The CDR3 DNA sequence: TGTGCCATCAGTTCGACAGGGCCCTCCTACAATGAGCAGTTCTTC. The chain joins TRBV10-3 to TRBJ2-1, with TRBD1 identical over 7 bases. The CDR3 is 15 amino acids. V shed 5 bases, J shed 0 bases, and the junction held 4 bases outside the gene matches. Germline V gene data show CDR1 as ENHRY and CDR2 as SYGVKD.

The rearrangement uses TRBV5-4 and TRBJ1-2, with 7 bases aligning to TRBD1. J gave up 3 bases and V 0 bases, and 2 bases lay outside the gene matches. The germline V gene encodes CDR1 SGHNT and CDR2 YYREEE (reference sequence). This CDR3 contains 14 residues. CDR3 DNA: TGTGCCAGCAGCTTGGGACAGGGTGACTATGGCTACACCTTC. Encoded protein: CASSLGQGDYGYTF.

The V and J genes are TRBV25-1 and TRBJ2-7; TRBD2 matches at 8 bases. Trimming took 3 bases from V and 4 from J; bases not matched to a gene: 14. CDR3 length: 17 residues. Germline loops: CDR1 MGHDK, CDR2 SYGVNS. This chain's CDR3 is CASSDGVGGGPGYEQYF. CDR3 nucleotides: TGTGCCAGCAGTGATGGAGTCGGGGGGGGACCCGGATACGAGCAGTACTTC.

The V call is TRBV20-1, the J call TRBJ1-3, with 7 bases matching TRBD1. After removal of 3 bases from V and 2 bases from J, the junction contained 1 base not matched to a gene. Germline CDR1 is DFQATT and CDR2 is SNEGSKA (reference sequence). This CDR3 contains 13 residues. The CDR3 bases are TGCAGTGCTAGTACAGGGGCTGGAAACACCATATATTTT. Amino acids: CSASTGAGNTIYF.

The genes are TRBV7-2 and TRBJ2-1; 8 positions agree with TRBD1. Trimming took 6 bases from V and 4 from J; bases not matched to a gene: 11. Germline V gene sequence: CDR1 SGHTA, CDR2 FQGNSA. This CDR3 contains 16 residues. The CDR3 reads CASSFRTGSLYNEQFF. For the CDR3, the DNA is TGTGCCAGCAGTTTTAGGACAGGGAGCCTTTACAATGAGCAGTTCTTC. Based on the CDR3 plus reference TRBV7-2 and TRBJ2-1, the full variable domain is GAGVSQSPSNKVTEKGKDVELRCDPISGHTALYWYRQSLGQGLEFLIYFQGNSAPDKSGLPSDRFSAERTGGSVSTLTIQRTQQEDSAVYLCASSFRTGSLYNEQFFGPGTRLTVL.

The rearrangement links TRBV5-1 to TRBJ2-1; tentative D call: TRBD1 (6 bases). V shed 0 bases and J shed 12 bases, with 10 bases lying between them. CDR1 is SGHRS, CDR2 YFSETQ, per germline. The CDR3 length is 12 residues. CDR3 loop: CASSLVTGGQFF. The CDR3 DNA sequence: TGCGCCAGCAGCTTGGTGACAGGTGGGCAGTTCTTC.

The J gene is TRBJ2-2, the V gene TRBV12-1; the tabulated D call, TRBD2, remains unverified against the DNA. TRBV12-1 is deemed a pseudogene. The CDR3 has 17 residues. The CDR3 reads CASRDPVESPYTGELFF. The CDR3 nucleotides are TGTGCCAGCAGAGATCCCGTTGAGAGTCCTTACACCGGGGAGCTGTTTTTT.

This clone occurred a few times. The chain combines TRBV28 with TRBJ2-7; D not resolved. Germline V CDR1 and CDR2: MDHEN, SYDVKM. V gave up 3 bases and J gave up 7 bases, with 13 bases separating them. The CDR3 consists of 13 residues. The CDR3 reads CASSFPVTGEQYF. The CDR3 DNA sequence: TGTGCCAGCAGTTTTCCGGTGACGGGTGAGCAGTACTTC.

The chain links TRBV4-2 to TRBJ2-4; 7 bases match TRBD1. This CDR3 has 15 residues. V shed 4 bases, J shed 8 bases, and the junction held 11 bases outside the gene matches. The germline V gene has CDR1 LGHNA and CDR2 YNFKEQ. The CDR3 is CASSLQPTQGDIQYF. DNA for the CDR3: TGTGCCAGCAGCCTACAACCCACCCAGGGGGACATTCAGTACTTC.

This chain connects TRBV9 to TRBJ2-1; TRBD2 is a possible D gene (7 bases). Trimming took off 3 bases at V and 0 bases at J, with 22 bases between the two ends. The length of the CDR3 is 19 residues. Germline V gives CDR1 SGDLS, CDR2 YYNGEE. The CDR3 region is CASSDTAGASGRSYNEQFF. CDR3 DNA: TGTGCCAGCAGCGATACCGCGGGGGCTAGCGGCCGCTCCTACAATGAGCAGTTCTTC.

The chain is built from TRBV5-3 and TRBJ2-4; TRBD1 agrees at 10 bases. TRBV5-3 is known as an ORF, though its function is uncertain. V lost 2 bases and J lost 3; bases outside the gene matches: 8. This CDR3 spans 17 amino acids. CDR3 nucleotide sequence: TGTGCCAGAAGCTTTGGGGGACAGGGGAGTGTCAAAAACATTCAGTACTTC. Protein sequence: CARSFGGQGSVKNIQYF.

The rearrangement links TRBV29-1 to TRBJ2-4, with D unclear. The germline CDR1 and CDR2 sequences are SQVTM and ANQGSEA. V lost 3 bases, J lost 2 bases, and 17 bases lay in between. CDR3 length: 16 amino acids. The CDR3 nucleotides read TGCAGCGTTGAGCGGTACGTCCCATCGTCCAAAAACATTCAGTACTTC. Translating gives CSVERYVPSSKNIQYF. The whole variable domain, remainder taken from reference TRBV29-1 and TRBJ2-4, is SAVISQKPSRDICQRGTSLTIQCQVDSQVTMMFWYRQQPGQSLTLIATANQGSEATYESGFVIDKFPISRPNLTFSTLTVSNMSPEDSSIYLCSVERYVPSSKNIQYFGAGTRLSVL.